This entry lists 24 T cell receptor beta chains sequenced from one sample in a study of Tregs in tolerant kidney transplant recipients. Clones were read by immunoSEQ multiplex PCR, and TCRdb kept only the in-frame ones, dropping some. In the table there are 60,000 to 65,000 clones, around 98% of which are singletons. Sequences were derived from Tregs from blood, sampled before the transplant. Source of these receptors: a human donor who received a combined kidney and bone marrow transplant.

V and J are TRBV15 and TRBJ2-3, with 10 bases lining up with TRBD2. Germline V gene data show CDR1 as LNHNV and CDR2 as YYDKDF (reference sequence). CDR3 length: 17 residues. V lost 0 bases, J lost 1 base, and 4 bases stayed unmatched. Written as DNA, the CDR3 is TGTGCCACCAGCAGAGAACGCCTAGCGGGAGGCACAGATACGCAGTATTTT. This codes for CATSRERLAGGTDTQYF.

V usage is TRBV5-1 and J usage is TRBJ2-3; TRBD2 matches at 8 bases. Trimming cost V 5 bases and J 0 bases; bases outside gene matches: 5. Germline V lookup: CDR1 SGHRS, CDR2 YFSETQ. This CDR3 comprises 15 residues. CDR3 sequence reads: CASRLAGRSTDTQYF. The CDR3, as DNA: TGCGCCAGCAGGCTAGCGGGCCGTAGCACAGATACGCAGTATTTT. Together with reference TRBV5-1 and TRBJ2-3, the CDR3 gives the full variable domain: KAGVTQTPRYLIKTRGQQVTLSCSPISGHRSVSWYQQTPGQGLQFLFEYFSETQRNKGNFPGRFSGRQFSNSRSEMNVSTLELGDSALYLCASRLAGRSTDTQYFGPGTRLTVL.

The V call is TRBV4-3, the J call TRBJ1-2; 9 bases are shared with TRBD1. The ends lost 1 base at V and 2 bases at J; junction bases unmatched: 2. This CDR3 has 15 amino acids. The germline gives CDR1 LGHNA, CDR2 YSLEER. The CDR3 loop is CASSQVGTGNYGYTF. CDR3 nucleotides: TGCGCCAGCAGCCAAGTCGGGACAGGGAACTATGGCTACACCTTC.

This clone was counted once. CDR3 in amino acids: CAWTQGSNQPQHF. The DNA for the CDR3 is TGTGCCTGGACCCAGGGTAGCAATCAGCCCCAGCATTTT. J is TRBJ1-5 and V is TRBV30; maybe TRBD1 (5 bases). The CDR3 is 13 amino acids. The germline V and J ends were trimmed by 4 bases and 0 bases, with 7 bases remaining between them. Germline V CDR1 and CDR2: GTSNPN, SVGIG (reference sequence).

Comments on this clone: The same CDR3 also results from other DNA sequences found in this sample. This rearrangement joins TRBV5-4 to TRBJ1-6; no clear D gene. V lost 2 bases and J lost 0, with 9 bases in between. The CDR3 has 16 residues. From germline, CDR1 is SGHNT and CDR2 YYREEE (reference sequence). CDR3: CASSLGGSSYNSPLHF. In nucleotides, the CDR3 is TGTGCCAGCAGCTTAGGAGGGAGCTCCTATAATTCACCCCTCCACTTT.

The chain is built from TRBV30 and TRBJ2-4; D may be TRBD1 (6 bases). This CDR3 has 13 residues. The V end was cut by 8 bases, the J end by 8 bases, with 19 bases between. Germline V gene lookup returns CDR1 GTSNPN and CDR2 SVGIG (reference sequence). The CDR3 sequence is CARRQGFGDIQYF. In nucleotides, the CDR3 is TGTGCCAGACGTCAGGGGTTTGGGGACATTCAGTACTTC.

V is TRBV28 and J is TRBJ2-5, with 7 bases fitting TRBD1. There are 16 residues in the CDR3. Germline V gene lookup returns CDR1 MDHEN and CDR2 SYDVKM. With V trimmed by 4 bases and J by 6 bases, 14 bases remained unmatched. This chain's CDR3 is CASSSHRQGLLKTQYF. The CDR3 DNA sequence: TGTGCCAGCAGTTCCCATCGACAGGGTCTGTTGAAGACCCAGTACTTC.

The V gene is TRBV7-2, the J gene TRBJ1-5; 7 bases fit TRBD1. V shed 5 bases and J 0 bases; nucleotides not matched to a gene: 4. The CDR3 spans 15 residues. Germline values: CDR1 SGHTA, CDR2 FQGNSA. DNA of the CDR3: TGTGCCAGCAGCGAACAGGGGTATAGCAATCAGCCCCAGCATTTT. Translation: CASSEQGYSNQPQHF.

The DNA for the CDR3 is TGCGCCAGCAGATACGGACAGGGGGCCTACGAGCAGTACTTC. This gives the protein CASRYGQGAYEQYF. The chain has TRBV5-1 and TRBJ2-7, with 10 positions matching TRBD1. The CDR3 sequence is 14 residues long. Germline trimming cut 5 bases from V and 2 bases from J; bases unmatched to any gene: 4. Germline CDR1 SGHRS, CDR2 YFSETQ.

The rearrangement uses TRBV15 and TRBJ2-1; D gene unclear. V dropped 3 bases and J dropped 7 bases, with 10 bases sitting between them. The CDR3 runs 13 residues. Germline V CDR1 and CDR2: LNHNV, YYDKDF (reference sequence). As DNA, the CDR3 is TGTGCCACCAGCAGTTTCCGGGTTAATGAGCAGTTCTTC. The encoded protein is CATSSFRVNEQFF.

The chain has TRBV5-4 and TRBJ2-1; 12 bases map to TRBD2. With V trimmed by 5 bases and J by 9 bases, 9 bases remained unmatched. CDR1 and CDR2 (germline): SGHNT, YYREEE (reference sequence). This CDR3 region has 15 residues. The CDR3 bases are TGTGCCAGCAGTTCTGGACTAGCGGGAAGGGGTGAGCAGTTCTTC. Its translation is CASSSGLAGRGEQFF.

The V gene is TRBV9, the J gene TRBJ2-7; tentative D call: TRBD2 (6 bases). CDR1 and CDR2 from the germline V gene are SGDLS and YYNGEE. The CDR3 consists of 14 residues. V lost 7 bases and J lost 4, with 18 bases in between. The CDR3 DNA follows: TGTGCCAGCGCTCGGGGGAGTTCCGTTTACGAGCAGTACTTC. The encoded protein is CASARGSSVYEQYF.

The chain uses TRBV6-5 and TRBJ1-2; TRBD1 matches at 7 bases. The CDR3 is 15 residues long. Unmatched junction bases numbered 11, after V lost 2 bases and J lost 8 bases. The germline V gene has CDR1 MNHEY and CDR2 SVGAGI. The CDR3 here is CASSYPHRGGKGYTF. CDR3 in DNA: TGTGCCAGCAGTTACCCTCACAGGGGTGGTAAGGGCTACACCTTC.

The chain joins TRBV28 to TRBJ2-1, with 10 bases matching TRBD1. The length of the CDR3 is 14 residues. J was trimmed by 4 bases and V by 7 bases; bases with no gene match: 4. CDR1 is MDHEN, CDR2 SYDVKM, per germline. The CDR3: CASTAGQGYNEQFF. The CDR3 DNA is TGTGCCAGCACCGCGGGACAGGGGTACAATGAGCAGTTCTTC.

This CDR3 reads CASSLRTASYEQYF. The CDR3, as DNA: TGTGCCAGCAGCTTACGGACAGCCTCCTACGAGCAGTACTTC. V is TRBV11-2 and J is TRBJ2-7, with D perhaps matching TRBD1 (6 bases). The V gene's germline CDR1 is SGHAT and CDR2 FQNNGV. Trimming left V 2 bases short and J 0 bases short, with 8 bases between. The CDR3 has 14 residues. The full variable domain, completed using reference TRBV11-2 and TRBJ2-7, is EAGVAQSPRYKIIEKRQSVAFWCNPISGHATLYWYQQILGQGPKLLIQFQNNGVVDDSQLPKDRFSAERLKGVDSTLKIQPAKLEDSAVYLCASSLRTASYEQYFGPGTRLTVT.

Comments on this clone: Other DNA sequences in this sample translate to the same CDR3. The rearrangement joins TRBV5-1 to TRBJ1-3; no clear D gene. Germline V gives CDR1 SGHRS, CDR2 YFSETQ. V was shortened by 0 bases and J by 0 bases, with 4 bases between the two germline ends. The CDR3 consists of 14 residues. CDR3: CASSLGSSGNTIYF. In DNA form, the CDR3 reads TGCGCCAGCAGCTTGGGCAGCTCTGGAAACACCATATATTTT.

This clone has just one count. The chain's CDR3 is CASSLVGTSGSYTDTQYF. The CDR3 DNA reads TGTGCCAGCAGCTTAGTGGGGACTAGCGGGAGTTATACAGATACGCAGTATTTT. The J gene is TRBJ2-3, the V gene TRBV7-2; 14 bases map to TRBD2. The length of the CDR3 is 18 residues. Unmatched junction bases numbered 6, after V lost 1 base and J lost 3 bases. CDR1 is SGHTA, CDR2 FQGNSA, per germline.

The chain carries TRBV7-2 and TRBJ2-5; D might be TRBD1 (5 bases). Trimming took off 4 bases at V and 7 bases at J, with 19 bases between the two ends. Germline-derived CDR1 and CDR2 are SGHTA and FQGNSA. This CDR3 has 15 residues. CDR3 in amino acids: CASSSSRAGLSTQYF. CDR3 sequence (DNA): TGTGCCAGCAGCTCCAGCCGGGCAGGGCTCTCGACCCAGTACTTC. Combining the CDR3 with reference TRBV7-2 and TRBJ2-5 gives the whole variable domain GAGVSQSPSNKVTEKGKDVELRCDPISGHTALYWYRQSLGQGLEFLIYFQGNSAPDKSGLPSDRFSAERTGGSVSTLTIQRTQQEDSAVYLCASSSSRAGLSTQYFGPGTRLLVL.

CDR3 residues: CASSRQAGGGYEQYF. CDR3 bases: TGTGCCAGCAGCCGGCAAGCGGGAGGGGGCTACGAGCAGTACTTC. The chain uses TRBV13 and TRBJ2-7; 10 bases are shared with TRBD2. The CDR3 is made up of 15 amino acids. With V trimmed by 5 bases and J by 3 bases, 7 bases remained unmatched. Germline V gene data show CDR1 as PRHDT and CDR2 as FYEKMQ (reference sequence).

The chain combines TRBV30 with TRBJ1-4; D is uncertain. This CDR3 spans 14 amino acids. In germline, CDR1 is GTSNPN, CDR2 SVGIG (reference sequence). The ends were cut back, 3 bases at V and 5 bases at J, with 13 bases in the middle. DNA of the CDR3: TGTGCCTGGAGCGTCAGGTTTTTCAATGAAAAACTGTTTTTT. Translated, it gives CAWSVRFFNEKLFF. The full variable domain, rest sourced from reference TRBV30 and TRBJ1-4, is SQTIHQWPATLVQPVGSPLSLECTVEGTSNPNLYWYRQAAGRGLQLLFYSVGIGQISSEVPQNLSASRPQDRQFILSSKKLLLSDSGFYLCAWSVRFFNEKLFFGSGTQLSVL.

This clone showed up just once. The genes are TRBV19 and TRBJ1-2; TRBD1 agrees at 9 bases. Germline CDR1 is LNHDA and CDR2 is SQIVND (reference sequence). The CDR3 totals 16 residues. Unmatched junction bases numbered 12, after V lost 6 bases and J lost 4 bases. DNA for the CDR3: TGTGCCAGTAGGCTACCGGGACAGGGATGGATCTATGGCTACACCTTC. Its translation: CASRLPGQGWIYGYTF.

The chain couples TRBV30 to TRBJ1-5, with a weak D call TRBD1 (6 bases). Germline V gene lookup returns CDR1 GTSNPN and CDR2 SVGIG (reference sequence). The CDR3 consists of 14 residues. V was clipped by 4 bases and J by 5 bases, with 15 bases between them. The CDR3 sequence is CAWNPPNRDQPQHF. CDR3 coding DNA: TGTGCCTGGAACCCACCTAACAGGGATCAGCCCCAGCATTTT.

V gene TRBV27 combines with J gene TRBJ2-7; TRBD2 is a possible D gene (6 bases). The CDR3 totals 15 residues. In germline, CDR1 is MNHEY, CDR2 SMNVEV (reference sequence). Trimming stripped 8 bases from V and 5 bases from J, with 22 bases between. The CDR3 loop is CASQSLGSSKNEQYF. The DNA of the CDR3 is TGTGCCAGCCAAAGCCTCGGGAGTTCGAAGAACGAGCAGTACTTC.

V is TRBV7-8 and J is TRBJ2-1; 7 bases align to TRBD2. This CDR3 is 15 amino acids long. V dropped 1 base and J dropped 6; count of bases not matched to a gene: 6. Germline-derived CDR1 and CDR2 are SGHVS and FQNEAQ. Here the CDR3 reads CASSLESGALNEQFF. Written as DNA, the CDR3 is TGTGCCAGCAGCTTAGAAAGCGGGGCCCTCAATGAGCAGTTCTTC.